This T cell receptor beta chain comes out of a study of blood T cells in healthy people across ages (dated by TCRdb to about 2015). For context, the study as a whole: Template switching captured roughly one uniquely barcoded TCR beta cDNA molecule per two T cells in model experiments. Using deep sequencing normalized with unique cDNA molecular identifiers, the study measured how TCR beta repertoire diversity changes with age. For two donors (one aged 18 to 30 and one aged 80 or older), the study analyzed two additional independent replicas of 1 million unique cDNA reads from the same blood draw. The donors were divided into four age groups: young (average around 16 years), middle-aged (about 41), aged (approximately 64) and long-lived (roughly 86).

The CDR3 runs 17 residues from the cysteine to the phenylalanine. Of all the DNA, just the CDR3 is kept, 51 bases in frame from base 1. Based on the germline V gene, the CDR1 and CDR2 sequences are SGHTA and FQGNSA. Germline trimming amounts to 0 bases on V and 2 bases on J, with 10 as the count of junction bases outside the gene matches. Systemically healthy Caucasian individuals from Russia, some 36 in total and aged roughly 6 to 95 years, were included as donors. About 10 milliliters of peripheral blood were collected from each donor into EDTA-treated Vacutainer tubes. Ficoll-Paque density-gradient centrifugation was used to isolate PBMCs, with at least 7 million obtained per sample. Total RNA, at least 5 micrograms per sample, was extracted from PBMCs with Trizol reagent. For every donor, flow cytometry on a PBMC aliquot measured the percentage of naive CD45RAhigh/CD27high T cells. This clonotype has a handful of counts. The antigen this receptor binds is unknown. No per-base quality is available; no much larger clone lies one base away.

Paper-wide results and their limitations: Total diversity estimates from one million sequenced T cells were considered lower bounds and underestimates. There was a strong correlation between observed TCR beta diversity and the percentage of naive T cells measured by flow cytometry. As age increased, observed TCR beta diversity per million T cells dropped in a roughly linear way, and a significant reduction was already evident by age 40. Conclusive comparison of naive and antigen-experienced compartments was prevented by the profiling of bulk unsorted PBMCs. Compared with the aged group, the long-lived group had more naive CD4+ T cells, fewer expanded clones and increased TCR diversity, suggesting age selection. Because donor CMV infection status was unknown, age-related changes in expanded clonotypes were potentially confounded.

Libraries came from 5' RACE. TCRdb lists the instrument as Illumina HiSeq 2500. A second PCR of about 7 to 12 cycles was performed with a sample-barcoded 5' primer and a J-beta primer mix. A unique molecular identifier was introduced onto each TCR beta cDNA molecule by a template-switch 5' adaptor carrying 12 random nucleotides. Each sample yielded at least 2.5 million CDR3-containing paired-end reads. All of the RNA was converted into first-strand cDNA using the Mint cDNA synthesis kit, with a TRBC-specific oligonucleotide serving as the primer. Following uracil-DNA glycosylase treatment, all cDNA underwent a first 18-cycle PCR with the universal primers M1SS and BC2_uni_R. As for the authors' bioinformatics: Each sample was normalized by randomly selecting 1 million high-quality reads, each carrying a distinct molecular identifier. Instead of being binned into consensus sequences, reads that shared molecular identifiers were thrown out. MiTCR, run with a Q25 quality threshold and the strictest error-elimination algorithm, handled CDR3 identification, clonotype clustering and error correction. A nonparametric unseen species model with Euler transformation was used to estimate a lower bound on total TCR beta diversity. TCRdb reanalyzed the raw reads on its own, using fastp at Q25 for trimming and MiXCR for clone calling, and kept in-frame beta chains. Here each entry gathers all rows of one CDR3 protein and keeps the most common genes and DNA. The V and J calls follow TCRdb's processing rather than the paper's. In all, the sample holds about 930,000 distinct CDR3 sequences, and about 29% of those were seen once. The top ten clones comprise around 9.6% of the sample.

These data also featured in a second study, about T cells of mothers and their children. Reported in the second study: The donors were nine systemically healthy Caucasian individuals, made up of three mothers and their six children. cDNA synthesis consumed the entire amount of extracted RNA, loaded at about 1.5 ug RNA in each 15 ul reaction. Sample barcodes and 2-4 random nucleotides were added via the M1S primer in the second PCR. Over 8 million TCR beta CDR3 reads came from each mother, compared with several million reads from each child. Thymic selection similarly shapes TCR recombination output in related and unrelated pairs, with minor effect from inherited differences. Normalized repertoire overlap was always found to be slightly, but never significantly, higher in related mother-child pairs than in unrelated mother-child pairs. With a sensitivity of approximately 92 clones per million clonotypes, no persistent microchimeric T cell clones were detected. In the study, deep NGS was used to compare the TCR beta repertoires of mothers and children, and features distinguishing related mother-child pairs from unrelated individuals were sought. On average, the children were roughly 11 +/- 4 years old, while the mothers were 40 +/- 4 years old. Libraries were sequenced on Illumina HiSeq 2000 with 100+100 nt paired-end reads after adapter ligation with NEBNext reagents. To prevent cross-contamination, the mother and child libraries were prepared a month apart and were sequenced in separate runs. For each donor, between roughly 450,000 and 2,300,000 distinct TCR beta clonotypes were identified. Naive TCR beta clonotypes were estimated from low-frequency clonotypes matched to each donor's FACS-determined naive share, without sorting.

This TCR was recovered from a woman in her thirties or forties in good health. Material: blood. The sequence is built from TRBV7-2 and TRBJ2-7; 7 central nucleotides agree with TRBD2. The bases are TGTGCCAGCAGCTTAGCCACCCTCAGCGGGGAGGCCTACGAGCAGTACTTC. It translates to CASSLATLSGEAYEQYF.